What follows are 28 T cell receptor beta chains derived from one specimen sequenced in a study of T-cell reconstitution after alpha-beta-depleted transplantation in children. Preparing the TCRbeta library involved the use of unique molecular identifiers. One entry per CDR3 protein results from TCRdb running MiXCR on the PCR reads. Seen here are fewer than 350,000 distinct CDR3 sequences, 10% observed once, and the top ten hold roughly 7%. Sequenced material: PBMCs, taken before TCRalphabeta/CD19-depleted stem cell transplant. The receptor source for this set is a boy under three years old with acute myeloid leukemia, due to receive a stem cell transplant.

In this sample, this clonotype turned up many times. The chain is built from TRBV12-3 or TRBV12-4 and TRBJ2-1; 11 nucleotides align to TRBD2. J gave up 6 bases and V 6 bases, and 4 bases lay outside the gene matches. The CDR3 has 14 residues. CDR3 in amino acids: CASRPGTSGNEQFF. The CDR3 DNA reads TGTGCCAGCAGACCCGGGACTAGCGGCAATGAGCAGTTCTTC.

This clonotype came up many times. The chain recombines TRBV11-2 with TRBJ2-7, with D possibly TRBD1 on 6 matching bases. The germline CDR1 and CDR2 sequences are SGHAT and FQNNGV. The CDR3 sequence is 16 residues long. V was cut by 3 bases and J by 5 bases, with 20 bases left in between. CDR3: CASSFLWGRLGHEQYF. In nucleotides, the CDR3 is TGTGCCAGCAGCTTTCTCTGGGGGCGCTTAGGACACGAGCAGTACTTC.

This clonotype was observed a few times. The gene calls are TRBV11-2 and TRBJ2-1; no firm D call. V gave up 8 bases and J gave up 4 bases, with 12 bases separating them. The germline V gene encodes CDR1 SGHAT and CDR2 FQNNGV. The CDR3 sequence is 13 residues long. CDR3 nucleotides: TGTGCCAGCCTCTCAGAGCCTTACAATGAGCAGTTCTTC. This gives the protein CASLSEPYNEQFF.

The table lists this clonotype with many counts. This sequence joins TRBV7-6 and TRBJ2-1; no clear D gene. Trimming shortened V by 5 bases and J by 13 bases, and 15 bases separated the two germline ends. Germline CDR1 and CDR2: SGHVS and FNYEAQ. The CDR3 covers 12 residues. DNA for the CDR3: TGTGCCAGCAGCCACCCGGGCCTCGAACAGTTCTTC. As protein: CASSHPGLEQFF. Filled out from reference TRBV7-6 and TRBJ2-1, the complete variable domain reads GAGVSQSPRYKVTKRGQDVALRCDPISGHVSLYWYRQALGQGPEFLTYFNYEAQQDKSGLPNDRFSAERPEGSISTLTIQRTEQRDSAMYRCASSHPGLEQFFGPGTRLTVL.

This clonotype was counted ten times or more. V is TRBV20-1 and J is TRBJ2-1; the D is unclear. The CDR3 is made up of 9 amino acids. Germline CDR1 DFQATT, CDR2 SNEGSKA (reference sequence). Trimming shortened V by 7 bases and J by 7 bases, and 5 bases separated the two germline ends. CDR3 in amino acids: CSGSNEQFF. The CDR3 DNA follows: TGCAGTGGAAGTAATGAGCAGTTCTTC.

V gene TRBV12-3 or TRBV12-4 combines with J gene TRBJ2-3; 10 nucleotides line up with TRBD2. The CDR3 has 15 residues. V dropped 6 bases and J dropped 2; count of bases not matched to a gene: 5. The CDR3 here is CASRELAGTTDTQYF. The CDR3 DNA sequence: TGTGCCAGCAGGGAACTAGCGGGGACCACAGATACGCAGTATTTT.

This clonotype was picked up many times. The chain carries TRBV7-6 and TRBJ2-7; 10 bases line up with TRBD1. Trimming removed 2 bases from V and 6 bases from J; junction bases left unmatched: 4. Germline-derived CDR1 and CDR2 are SGHVS and FNYEAQ. The CDR3 is made up of 14 amino acids. The CDR3 nucleotides are TGTGCCAGCAGCTTATTAGGGACAGGGGTCGAGCAGTACTTC. It yields the protein CASSLLGTGVEQYF.

The V call is TRBV6-2 or TRBV6-3, the J call TRBJ1-2; possibly TRBD1 for D (5 bases). CDR1 is MNHEY, CDR2 SVGEGT, per germline. Trimming stripped 7 bases from V and 0 bases from J, with 15 bases between. This CDR3 has 15 residues. The CDR3 loop reads CASIHDSSTNYGYTF. Written as DNA, the CDR3 is TGTGCCAGCATCCACGACAGCAGTACTAACTATGGCTACACCTTC.

This clonotype was detected ten times or more. The junction shows a germline mismatch at one end, possibly a read error. This chain links TRBV10-3 with TRBJ2-7, with 8 bases aligning to TRBD2. CDR1 and CDR2 from the germline V gene are ENHRY and SYGVKD. This CDR3 has 11 residues. The CDR3 nucleotides read TGCCGCCCGGGAGGGCCCTACGAGCAGTACTTC. Amino acids: CRPGGPYEQYF.

The chain couples TRBV20-1 to TRBJ1-1, with a tentative D call TRBD1 (5 bases). The CDR3 is 15 residues long. Trimming pared 0 bases from V and 1 base from J, leaving 12 bases between. The germline V gene encodes CDR1 DFQATT and CDR2 SNEGSKA (reference sequence). CDR3 sequence (DNA): TGCAGTGCTAGAGATATCCGGGGGACGAACACTGAAGCTTTCTTT. Translated: CSARDIRGTNTEAFF.

As for this clonotype: Germline and junction disagree at one end, which may indicate a read error. The chain uses TRBV6-5 and TRBJ2-1; the match to TRBD1 covers 12 bases. CDR1 and CDR2 from the germline V gene are MNHEY and SVGAGI. The CDR3 loop spans 16 amino acids. The CDR3 DNA sequence: TGTGCCAGCAGTTACCTAGGGACAGGGGGCACTGGTGAGGAGTTCTTC. Amino acids: CASSYLGTGGTGEEFF.

In its sample, this clonotype was seen a few times. The rearrangement joins TRBV4-2 to TRBJ2-2, with D possibly being TRBD2 (7 bases). The V end was cut by 0 bases, the J end by 5 bases, with 13 bases between. The germline V gene encodes CDR1 LGHNA and CDR2 YNFKEQ. The CDR3 loop spans 16 amino acids. The CDR3 protein is CASSQDRGGPTGELFF. CDR3 nucleotides: TGTGCCAGCAGCCAAGATAGGGGGGGGCCAACCGGGGAGCTGTTTTTT.

This clonotype showed up many times. This rearrangement joins TRBV12-3 or TRBV12-4 to TRBJ2-3; 9 bases align to TRBD1. The CDR3 runs to 16 residues. J gave up 0 bases and V 4 bases, and 5 bases lay outside the gene matches. CDR3 residues: CASSSGQGTSTDTQYF. Written as DNA, the CDR3 is TGTGCCAGCAGTTCCGGACAGGGGACTAGCACAGATACGCAGTATTTT.

This clonotype was seen at least ten times. This sequence joins TRBV3-1 and TRBJ1-2; D is unresolved. Germline assignment: CDR1 LGHDT and CDR2 YNNKEL (reference sequence). The ends were cut back, 0 bases at V and 6 bases at J, with 11 bases in the middle. The CDR3 covers 14 residues. The CDR3 DNA reads TGTGCCAGCAGCCAAGATGTGTGGACCCATGGCTACACCTTC. Translated: CASSQDVWTHGYTF. Variable domain in full (rest from reference TRBV3-1 and TRBJ1-2): DTAVSQTPKYLVTQMGNDKSIKCEQNLGHDTMYWYKQDSKKFLKIMFSYNNKELIINETVPNRFSPKSPDKAHLNLHINSLELGDSAVYFCASSQDVWTHGYTFGSGTRLTVV.

This clonotype was recorded at least ten times. The chain couples TRBV7-6 to TRBJ1-1; no reliable D call. Deletions cut 5 bases from V and 6 bases from J, with 13 bases between. Germline CDR1 and CDR2: SGHVS and FNYEAQ. The CDR3 consists of 13 residues. The CDR3 protein is CASSQRRGSEAFF. As DNA, the CDR3 is TGTGCCAGCAGCCAGCGGCGGGGTTCTGAAGCTTTCTTT.

The CDR3 nucleotides are TGTGCCAGCAGTTTCCCCCCAACGGGAGAGCAGTACTTC. Protein sequence: CASSFPPTGEQYF. J is TRBJ2-7 and V is TRBV28, with D possibly being TRBD2 (5 bases). Germline CDR1 is MDHEN and CDR2 is SYDVKM. Between the trimmed V and J ends, which lost 3 bases and 7 bases, there was a span of 13 bases. The CDR3 totals 13 residues.

The DNA of the CDR3 is TGTGCCAGCAGCCGAAGCGGGAGGGCCCACAATGAGCAGTTCTTC. It yields the protein CASSRSGRAHNEQFF. The chain employs TRBV11-3 and TRBJ2-1, with 10 nucleotides matching TRBD2. This CDR3 region has 15 residues. From germline, CDR1 is SGHNT and CDR2 YENEEA. Trimming took 5 bases from V and 5 from J; bases not matched to a gene: 6.

There are many counts of this clonotype. The V call is TRBV7-3, the J call TRBJ2-5; D might be TRBD2 (7 bases). Per germline, CDR1 SGHTA and CDR2 FQGTGA. The germline V and J ends were trimmed by 5 bases and 5 bases, with 15 bases remaining between them. The CDR3 is 14 amino acids. CDR3 DNA: TGTGCCAGCAGCCCAGGGGAGGGGCTGGAGACCCAGTACTTC. Protein sequence: CASSPGEGLETQYF.

In regard to this clonotype: This could be a read error, since a much larger clone is one nucleotide away. The rearrangement joins TRBV6-5 to TRBJ2-7, with 10 bases that match TRBD2. Germline V gene sequence: CDR1 MNHEY, CDR2 SVGAGI. The CDR3 sequence is 15 residues long. The CDR3, as DNA: TGTGCCAGCAGTTTGACCGGGACTAGCGTCCACGAGCAGCACTTC. Its protein is CASSLTGTSVHEQHF.

This clonotype has a count of ten or more. The CDR3 DNA reads TGTGCCAGCAGCCACAGGGAGGCGATGGCCAATGAGCAGTTCTTC. Its protein is CASSHREAMANEQFF. The V gene is TRBV6-2 or TRBV6-3, the J gene TRBJ2-1, with D perhaps given as TRBD1 or TRBD2 (6 bases each). V dropped 6 bases and J dropped 6 bases, with 18 bases sitting between them. The length of the CDR3 is 15 residues. Per germline, CDR1 MNHEY and CDR2 SVGEGT.

In its sample, this clonotype was seen many times. This rearrangement joins TRBV7-9 to TRBJ1-1; the D is unclear. This CDR3 contains 12 residues. Deletions cut 3 bases from V and 0 bases from J, with 2 bases between. Per germline, CDR1 SEHNR and CDR2 FQNEAQ (reference sequence). The CDR3 spells CASSLVNTEAFF. The CDR3 nucleotides read TGTGCCAGCAGCTTGGTGAACACTGAAGCTTTCTTT. Supplemented by reference TRBV7-9 and TRBJ1-1, the full variable domain reads DTGVSQNPRHKITKRGQNVTFRCDPISEHNRLYWYRQTLGQGPEFLTYFQNEAQLEKSRLLSDRFSAERPKGSFSTLEIQRTEQGDSAMYLCASSLVNTEAFFGQGTRLTVV.

In this sample, this clonotype turned up a few times. The chain couples TRBV12-3 or TRBV12-4 to TRBJ2-1; TRBD2 matches 15 bases. The CDR3 consists of 15 residues. The trim removed 6 bases at V and 10 bases at J, leaving 7 bases unmatched. The CDR3 loop is CASRRTSGRAGEQFF. In DNA form, the CDR3 reads TGTGCCAGCAGACGGACTAGCGGGAGGGCCGGGGAGCAGTTCTTC.

This clonotype showed up many times. The gene calls are TRBV29-1 and TRBJ2-1, with D tentatively TRBD2 (6 bases). Trimming removed 7 bases from V and 4 bases from J, with 23 bases in between. CDR3 length equals 16 residues. Germline-derived CDR1 and CDR2 are SQVTM and ANQGSEA. CDR3: CSARATSWERYNEQFF. The CDR3 DNA sequence: TGCAGCGCTAGGGCGACTAGTTGGGAGAGATACAATGAGCAGTTCTTC.

In this sample, this clonotype turned up many times. This sequence joins TRBV27 and TRBJ1-3, with no clear D. The CDR3 loop spans 14 amino acids. V was cut by 5 bases and J by 0 bases, with 8 bases left in between. The germline gives CDR1 MNHEY, CDR2 SMNVEV (reference sequence). CDR3 DNA sequence: TGTGCCAGCAGTAGTAGGGCCTCTGGAAACACCATATATTTT. Its translation: CASSSRASGNTIYF.

A few counts support this clonotype. The chain couples TRBV5-5 to TRBJ1-1, with TRBD1 matching 8 bases. The V gene's germline CDR1 is SGHKS and CDR2 YYEKEE (reference sequence). After removal of 3 bases from V and 1 base from J, the junction contained 8 bases not matched to a gene. The CDR3 is 16 amino acids. DNA for the CDR3: TGTGCCAGCAGCTCACGAACCGGGACAGGGAACACTGAAGCTTTCTTT. Amino acids: CASSSRTGTGNTEAFF.

The genes are TRBV5-6 and TRBJ1-5; D not resolved. Trimming left V 0 bases short and J 0 bases short, with 13 bases between. The CDR3 spans 17 residues. Germline V CDR1 and CDR2: SGHDT, YYEEEE. This CDR3 is CASSLAGGPYSNQPQHF. DNA for the CDR3: TGTGCCAGCAGCTTGGCTGGAGGACCTTATAGCAATCAGCCCCAGCATTTT. Variable domain in full (rest from reference TRBV5-6 and TRBJ1-5): DAGVTQSPTHLIKTRGQQVTLRCSPKSGHDTVSWYQQALGQGPQFIFQYYEEEERQRGNFPDRFSGHQFPNYSSELNVNALLLGDSALYLCASSLAGGPYSNQPQHFGDGTRLSIL.

This clonotype was recorded many times. V and J are TRBV29-1 and TRBJ2-7; 9 bases fit TRBD1. The CDR3 totals 13 residues. Germline V gene data show CDR1 as SQVTM and CDR2 as ANQGSEA. The V gene end was trimmed by 6 bases and the J gene end by 3 bases; junction bases not matched to a gene: 6. The CDR3 spells CSVTGQGRYEQYF. The CDR3 nucleotides are TGCAGCGTGACGGGACAGGGACGCTACGAGCAGTACTTC.

This clonotype was recorded a few times. The chain links TRBV19 to TRBJ2-2; 11 bases are a match to TRBD1. The ends lost 7 bases at V and 7 bases at J; junction bases unmatched: 5. CDR1 is LNHDA and CDR2 is SQIVND in the germline V gene (reference sequence). This CDR3 is built from 14 residues. This chain's CDR3 is CASIRTGGNGELFF. The CDR3 DNA is TGTGCCAGTATCCGGACAGGGGGCAACGGGGAGCTGTTTTTT.